This T cell receptor (beta chain) emerged from a study of T-cell memory formation after mild COVID-19. Study background: The study found TCR clusters largely donor specific. Study-wide findings and caveats: Pre-infection memory carried some responding clones, suggesting that cross-reactive memory joined.

TCRalpha and TCRbeta libraries used 5'RACE with constant-segment primers and UMIs. TCRdb reprocessed the 5' RACE reads via MiXCR and lists one record per CDR3 protein. This sample has hundreds of thousands of distinct CDR3 sequences, with 20% to 25% found just once. The CDR3 consists of 15 residues. The germline V gene encodes CDR1 LGHNA and CDR2 YSLEER. Trimming took off 3 bases at V and 1 base at J, with 10 bases between the two ends. Points on this clonotype: Its antigen is undetermined.

The sequence was obtained from a man aged 18 to 29 who had mild COVID-19 (a few samples of this study predate the infection). Cell type and time point are not known. This chain joins TRBV4-3 and TRBJ1-5; TRBD1 is a possible D gene (6 bases). Material for sequencing was PBMCs or a T cell subset sorted from them (not recorded which). As DNA, the CDR3 is TGCGCCAGCAGCCAGTATACAGGGAGCAATCAGCCCCAGCATTTT. This translates into CASSQYTGSNQPQHF.